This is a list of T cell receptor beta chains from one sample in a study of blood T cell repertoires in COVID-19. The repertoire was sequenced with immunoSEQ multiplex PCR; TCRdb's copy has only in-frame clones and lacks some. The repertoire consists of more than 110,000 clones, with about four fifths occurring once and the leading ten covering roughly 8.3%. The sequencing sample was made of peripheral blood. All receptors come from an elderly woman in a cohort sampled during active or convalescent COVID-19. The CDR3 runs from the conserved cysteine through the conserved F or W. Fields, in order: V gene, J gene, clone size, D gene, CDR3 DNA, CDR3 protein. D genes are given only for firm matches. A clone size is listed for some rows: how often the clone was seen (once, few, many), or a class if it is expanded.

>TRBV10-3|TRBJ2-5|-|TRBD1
TGTGCCATCTCCGGACAGGGGGTGCGGGAGACCCAGTACTTC
CAISGQGVRETQYF
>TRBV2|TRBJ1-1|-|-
TGTGCCAGCAGTATCTCTGGACAGTACACTGAAGCTTTCTTT
CASSISGQYTEAFF
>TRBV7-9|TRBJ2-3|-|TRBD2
TGTGCCAGCAGCCCCATCGGAAGGCGGGGGGCCACAGATACGCAGTATTTT
CASSPIGRRGATDTQYF
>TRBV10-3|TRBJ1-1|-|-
TGTGCCATCAGTGAGACCTATTTGGACACTGAAGCTTTCTTT
CAISETYLDTEAFF
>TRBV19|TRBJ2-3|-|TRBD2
TGTGCCAGTAGCCTAGCGGGGGGGACAGATACGCAGTATTTT
CASSLAGGTDTQYF
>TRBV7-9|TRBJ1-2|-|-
TGTGCCAGCAGCTTAACCCAGGGCCCCTATGGCTACACCTTC
CASSLTQGPYGYTF
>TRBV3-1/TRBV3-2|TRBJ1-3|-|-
TGTGCCAGCAGCCAAGACACAGCTGGAAACACCATATATTTT
CASSQDTAGNTIYF
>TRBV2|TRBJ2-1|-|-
TGTGCCAGCAAACTAGCAGGTGAGCAGTTCTTC
CASKLAGEQFF
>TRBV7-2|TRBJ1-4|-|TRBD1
TGTGCCAGCAGCTCCCACCCAGGGGGCTGGGAAAAACTGTTTTTT
CASSSHPGGWEKLFF
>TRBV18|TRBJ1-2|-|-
TGTGCCAGCTCGGGAGACAGGTTCTATGGCTACACCTTC
CASSGDRFYGYTF
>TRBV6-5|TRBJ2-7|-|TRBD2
TGTGCCAGCAGTCCGGGAGGGGGCGAGCAGTACTTC
CASSPGGGEQYF
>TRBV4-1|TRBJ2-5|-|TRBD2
TGCGCCAGCAGCCAAGTAAAGGCTAGCGGGGGGGTAGTCCAGTACTTC
CASSQVKASGGVVQYF
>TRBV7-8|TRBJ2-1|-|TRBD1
TGTGCCAGCAGCCGGACAGGGGAGGATGAGCAGTTCTTC
CASSRTGEDEQFF
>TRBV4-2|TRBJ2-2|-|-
TGTGCCAGCAGCCAAGCCCCACAAACGAACACCGGGGAGCTGTTTTTT
CASSQAPQTNTGELFF
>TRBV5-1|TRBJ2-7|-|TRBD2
TGCGCCAGCACGTTCGGGGGGGATTCCTACGAGCAGTACTTC
CASTFGGDSYEQYF
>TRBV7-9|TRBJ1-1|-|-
TGTGCCAGCAGCCCGGTCGATGTCGGGGCTTTCTTT
CASSPVDVGAFF
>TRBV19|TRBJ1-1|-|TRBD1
TGTGCCAGTTGCGGGACAGGGGTTACTGAAGCTTTCTTT
CASCGTGVTEAFF
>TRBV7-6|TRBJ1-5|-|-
TGTGCCAGCAGCTTAGCGCAGGCAGGCGTTAATCAGCCCCAGCATTTT
CASSLAQAGVNQPQHF
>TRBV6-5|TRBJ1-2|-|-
TGTGCCAGCAACCCAGGGGCCAGGGGTAACTATGGCTACACCTTC
CASNPGARGNYGYTF
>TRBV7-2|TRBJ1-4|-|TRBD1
TGTGCCAGCAGCAACCGGGACAGTCATGAAAAACTGTTTTTT
CASSNRDSHEKLFF
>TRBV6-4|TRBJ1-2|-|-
TGTGCCAGCAGTGACGCCAGTTCATATGGCTACACCTTC
CASSDASSYGYTF
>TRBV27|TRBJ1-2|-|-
TGTGCCAGCAGTCCCTTCCAGCTTGGCGGCTATGGCTACACCTTC
CASSPFQLGGYGYTF
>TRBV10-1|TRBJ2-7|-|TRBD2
TGCGCCAGCAGTGAGAAAAGGGGAGGGGAAAGGTCGAGTTACGAGCAGTACTTC
CASSEKRGGERSSYEQYF
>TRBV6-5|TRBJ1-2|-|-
TGTGCCAGCGGACGGGCGGGAAACTATGGCTACACCTTC
CASGRAGNYGYTF
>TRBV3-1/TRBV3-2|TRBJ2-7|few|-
TGTGCCAGCCGATCTAGTGTATCCTACGAGCAGTACTTC
CASRSSVSYEQYF
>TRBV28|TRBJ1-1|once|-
TGTGCCACCCGACAGGCGTACACTGAAGCTTTCTTT
CATRQAYTEAFF
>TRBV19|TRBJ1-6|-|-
TGTGCCAGTAGCAGACAGGTTGACTCACCCCTCCACTTT
CASSRQVDSPLHF
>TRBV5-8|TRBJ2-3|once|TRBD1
TGTGCCAGCAGCTTGGGCAGGGGGCGCAGCACAGATACGCAGTATTTT
CASSLGRGRSTDTQYF
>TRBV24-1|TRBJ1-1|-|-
TGTGCCACCTCCGCAGGGGCGAACACTGAAGCTTTCTTT
CATSAGANTEAFF
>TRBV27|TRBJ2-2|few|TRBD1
TGTGCCAGCAGTATAGCCGGGACAGGGTCCGGGGAGCTGTTTTTT
CASSIAGTGSGELFF
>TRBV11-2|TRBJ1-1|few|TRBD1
TGTGCCAGCAGCTCCAACCGGGACAGTACTGAAGCTTTCTTT
CASSSNRDSTEAFF
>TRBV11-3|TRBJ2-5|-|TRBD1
TGTGCCAGCAGTACGGGGACAGGCAGAAGGGAGACCCAGTACTTC
CASSTGTGRRETQYF
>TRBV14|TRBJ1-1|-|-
TGTGCCAGCAGCCCGTTTATGAACACTGAAGCTTTCTTT
CASSPFMNTEAFF
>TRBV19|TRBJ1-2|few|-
TGTGCCAGTAGTACCATAGCCCAAGCTAACTATGGCTACACCTTC
CASSTIAQANYGYTF